Here is one TCR beta chain with its context. The data originate from a study of CD8 T cells in Susac syndrome. TCR beta was sequenced from blood CD8+ and CD4+ T cells. Treatment-naive patients with stable or active relapsing-remitting disease were the multiple sclerosis controls. TEMRA cells were enriched by FACS, and CD4+ and CD8+ T cells were negatively isolated. With random hexamers, reverse transcription was performed on about 0.45 to 1 ug of RNA. The amplification used immunoSEQ multiplex PCR on TCR beta CDR3; it spanned 54 Vbeta and 13 Jbeta. Via MiXCR, TCRdb re-called the immunoSEQ multiplex PCR reads, giving one row per CDR3 protein. The sample comprises approximately 120,000 distinct CDR3 sequences, approximately 89% of which are singletons, and approximately 0.24% rests with the top ten. Germline V gene sequence: CDR1 SGDLS, CDR2 YYNGEE. The germline V and J ends were trimmed by 0 bases and 2 bases, with 11 bases remaining between them. The CDR3 contains 15 residues.

Source material: CD8+ T cells from PBMCs. The rearrangement links TRBV9 to TRBJ1-1; D is uncertain. The clonotype was recovered from a human donor with multiple sclerosis. The CDR3 region has the DNA TGTGCCAGCAGCGTAGTACGGACTCCCAACACTGAAGCTTTCTTT. Protein product: CASSVVRTPNTEAFF.